This T cell receptor beta chain was found in a study of control samples from healthy donors and cancer patients. Libraries were prepared by immunoSEQ multiplex PCR; TCRdb keeps only in-frame clonotypes and omits some of them. The data show about 130,000 clones, about 95% seen once. CDR3 length: 15 residues. Per the germline V gene, CDR1 is SNHLY and CDR2 is FYNNEI. There are a few counts of this clone. The junction departs from the called germline gene at one end, perhaps through a read error. Sample: blood. The receptor comes from a man aged 25-45 years in good health. V usage is TRBV2 and J usage is TRBJ2-2, with 7 bases matching TRBD1. CDR3: CASGERQGDAGELFF. The CDR3 bases are TGTGCCAGCGGTGAGAGACAGGGCGACGCCGGGGAGCTGTTTTTT.